These T cell receptor beta chains were read from a single sample in a study of blood T cell repertoires in COVID-19. TCRdb's copy holds only in-frame clones and misses some; the assay was immunoSEQ multiplex PCR. Of 60,000 to 100,000 clones in the sample, approximately 90% were seen once. The material sequenced was peripheral blood. These receptors all stem from a middle-aged man with active COVID-19. CDR3s include the opening cysteine and the closing phenylalanine or tryptophan. The D gene is left open where the match is weak. A clone size is listed for some rows: how often the clone was seen (once, few, many), or a class if it is expanded.

v_gene,j_gene,abundance,d_gene,CDR3nt,CDR3aa
TRBV7-9,TRBJ2-1,.,TRBD2,TGTGCCAGCAGCTCGACTAGCGGGGGGGCCCATGAGCAGTTCTTC,CASSSTSGGAHEQFF
TRBV12-3/TRBV12-4,TRBJ2-5,few,.,TGTGCCAGCAGTTTTGGGGCCCCGGAGACCCAGTACTTC,CASSFGAPETQYF
TRBV6-5,TRBJ2-7,.,.,TGTGCCAGCAGCTCACTCCTTCGGGAGCAGTACTTC,CASSSLLREQYF
TRBV10-3,TRBJ1-5,.,.,TGTGCCATCAGTGAGGTAGCCAATCAGCCCCAGCATTTT,CAISEVANQPQHF
TRBV2,TRBJ1-2,.,TRBD1,TGTGCCAGCAGCCTGACAGGGGAGCTTAATGGCTACACCTTC,CASSLTGELNGYTF
TRBV29-1,TRBJ2-7,.,TRBD1,TGCAGCGTCCGCCCTCCCGGGACAGACAAGAAACCCTACGAGCAGTACTTC,CSVRPPGTDKKPYEQYF
TRBV4-2,TRBJ2-7,.,TRBD1,TGTGCCAGCAGCCAAGATCGCGAACAGGGGTCCTACGAGCAGTACTTC,CASSQDREQGSYEQYF
TRBV9,TRBJ2-3,once,TRBD2,TGTGCCAGCAGCGTAGGACTAGCGGGAGCGTATTACACAGATACGCAGTATTTT,CASSVGLAGAYYTDTQYF
TRBV18,TRBJ2-1,few,.,TGTGCCAGCTCACCCCGGGGGACGGGGGAGTACAATGAGCAGTTCTTC,CASSPRGTGEYNEQFF
TRBV28,TRBJ1-3,.,.,TGTGCCAGCAGTTCGGGGGGCGCAGATTCTGGAAACACCATATATTTT,CASSSGGADSGNTIYF
TRBV5-1,TRBJ2-7,once,.,TGCGCCAGCAGCTTGGCCGCCGGACAGACCTACGAGCAGTACTTC,CASSLAAGQTYEQYF
TRBV30,TRBJ1-6,.,.,TGTGCCTGGAGTGAAGGGGGGGCTTATAATTCACCCCTCCACTTT,CAWSEGGAYNSPLHF
TRBV11-3,TRBJ2-3,.,TRBD2,TGTGCCAGCAGTTCTGGGACTAGCGGGGGGGTAGATACGCAGTATTTT,CASSSGTSGGVDTQYF
TRBV4-2,TRBJ2-5,.,TRBD1,TGTGCCAGCAGCCGTACTGACAGGGGACCCCAAGAGACCCAGTACTTC,CASSRTDRGPQETQYF
TRBV4-2,TRBJ2-6,few,.,TGTGCCAGCAGCCAACAGGGATCCTCTGGGGCCAACGTCCTGACTTTC,CASSQQGSSGANVLTF
TRBV6-5,TRBJ1-5,few,.,TGTGCCAGCAGGGGGGGGCAGTACAATCAGCCCCAGCATTTT,CASRGGQYNQPQHF
TRBV28,TRBJ2-5,.,TRBD2,TGTGCCAGCATTAGCGGGGGAATGGAGACCCAGTACTTC,CASISGGMETQYF
TRBV7-7,TRBJ2-7,.,TRBD1,TGTGCCAGCAGCGTCGGACAGGGCGTAACGGAGCAGTACTTC,CASSVGQGVTEQYF
TRBV4-2,TRBJ2-4,.,TRBD2,TGTGCCAGCAGCCAAGGACTAGCGGGACAGTTAGCCAAAAACATTCAGTACTTC,CASSQGLAGQLAKNIQYF
TRBV19,TRBJ2-7,.,.,TGTGCCAGTTCCGTCCCAGGGGTCGGCGAGCAGTACTTC,CASSVPGVGEQYF
TRBV5-8,TRBJ2-3,.,TRBD2,TGTGCCAGCAGCGCCGGACTAGCGGGGATAACAGATACGCAGTATTTT,CASSAGLAGITDTQYF
TRBV7-3,TRBJ2-2,.,TRBD2,TGTGCCAGCAGCGCAGGACTAGCGGGCGGGGAGCTGTTTTTT,CASSAGLAGGELFF
TRBV7-3,TRBJ2-1,.,TRBD2,TGTGCCAGCAGCTTAATAGGCCTAGCGGGAGACAATGAGCAGTTCTTC,CASSLIGLAGDNEQFF
TRBV19,TRBJ2-7,.,.,TGTGCCAGTAGTTTCGGCGGCTCCTACGAGCAGTACTTC,CASSFGGSYEQYF
TRBV7-2,TRBJ2-1,.,TRBD1,TGTGCCACCACAGGGGCCAATGAGCAGTTCTTC,CATTGANEQFF
TRBV30,TRBJ1-3,.,.,TGTGCCTGGAGTGTAGGGTCAGGGGCGGCCGACACCATATATTTT,CAWSVGSGAADTIYF
TRBV10-3,TRBJ1-6,.,.,TGTGCCATCAGACAAGGACTGACAAATTCACCCCTCCACTTT,CAIRQGLTNSPLHF
TRBV12-3/TRBV12-4,TRBJ2-7,.,TRBD1,TGTGCCAGCAGCAGACAGGGGCCCGTCGAGCAGTACTTC,CASSRQGPVEQYF
TRBV28,TRBJ1-1,.,TRBD1,TGTGCCAGCAAGGGGACGACCGGGACAGGGAACACTGAAGCTTTCTTT,CASKGTTGTGNTEAFF
TRBV19,TRBJ1-5,.,.,TGTGCCAGTAGTATAGGAAACAGGGTCACCCAGCCCCAGCATTTT,CASSIGNRVTQPQHF
TRBV5-6,TRBJ2-7,.,TRBD2,TGTGCCAGCAGCGACGGACTAGCGGCGTACGAGCAGTACTTC,CASSDGLAAYEQYF
TRBV4-3,TRBJ2-2,once,TRBD1,TGCGCCAGCAGCCAGTACGCTTGGACAGGGGGCGGGACCGGGGAGCTGTTTTTT,CASSQYAWTGGGTGELFF
TRBV5-1,TRBJ1-2,.,TRBD1,TGCGCCAGCAGCTTGTGGGACAGCCCTAACTATGGCTACACCTTC,CASSLWDSPNYGYTF
TRBV4-3,TRBJ1-4,.,.,TGCGCCAGCAGCCCAGGGGCTCAAGTTCGAGGTGAAAAACTGTTTTTT,CASSPGAQVRGEKLFF
TRBV7-9,TRBJ2-2,.,TRBD2,TGTGCCAGCAGCAAAGGGACTACCTACACCGGGGAGCTGTTTTTT,CASSKGTTYTGELFF
TRBV7-2,TRBJ2-7,once,.,TGTGCCAGCAGCTTAGGAGACAAAAGGTTTTACGAGCAGTACTTC,CASSLGDKRFYEQYF
TRBV5-1,TRBJ1-2,.,TRBD1,TGCGCCAGCAGCTTGGGACAGGGGAATGGCTACACCTTC,CASSLGQGNGYTF
TRBV3-1/TRBV3-2,TRBJ2-7,once,.,TGTGCCAGCAGCCAAGAGGAGGCGGCTTTCTACGAGCAGTACTTC,CASSQEEAAFYEQYF
TRBV3-1/TRBV3-2,TRBJ2-1,.,TRBD2,TGTGCCAGCAGCCAACTAGCGGGAGGGGTGTCCTACAATGAGCAGTTCTTC,CASSQLAGGVSYNEQFF
TRBV7-9,TRBJ1-5,.,.,TGTGCCAGCAGCCAAGTGGGGGGAAATCAGCCCCAGCATTTT,CASSQVGGNQPQHF
TRBV7-3,TRBJ2-1,once,TRBD1,TGTGCCAGCAGCCCTGGGACAGGGCCCAATGAGCAGTTCTTC,CASSPGTGPNEQFF
TRBV6-2/TRBV6-3,TRBJ1-6,.,TRBD1,TGTGCCAGCAGTTCTCCGACAGGGGACAATTCACCCCTCCACTTT,CASSSPTGDNSPLHF
TRBV7-2,TRBJ2-7,.,.,TGTGCCAGCAGCCAAGGGGGCTACGAGCAGTACTTC,CASSQGGYEQYF
TRBV6-1,TRBJ1-2,.,TRBD1,TGTGCCAGCAGTGAAACAGGGGAGTTCGGCTACACCTTC,CASSETGEFGYTF